This TCR beta chain stems from a study of T cells in Graves' hyperthyroidism and ophthalmopathy. On the study more broadly: Any treatment followed the collection of peripheral blood at initial diagnosis.

This CDR3 comprises 15 residues. Trimming took 3 bases from V and 1 from J, leaving 13 bases between them. The germline gives CDR1 MGHRA, CDR2 YSYEKL. Together with thyroid ultrasound, orbital computed tomography, serum thyroxine and TRAb, clinical symptoms were used for diagnoses. RNA transcripts yielded amplified TCR beta CDR3 regions. The HTBI primer set drove a first-round RT-PCR of the TCR CDR3. One entry per CDR3 protein, called by TCRdb with MiXCR from the multiplex PCR reads. The sample shows about 400,000 distinct CDR3 sequences, around 14% of them seen only once. There are many counts of this clonotype.

The TCR sequence derives from a woman under 30 with Graves' hyperthyroidism. Sequencing was done on a sample of blood. J is TRBJ2-7 and V is TRBV4-1, with D perhaps given as TRBD1 or TRBD2 (5 bases each). This CDR3 is CASSQRDGVSYEQYF. The CDR3 nucleotides are TGCGCCAGCAGCCAGAGGGACGGAGTTTCCTACGAGCAGTACTTC.